In its sample, the clone carrying this TCR beta chain was seen once. Its specificity is unknown. This specimen belongs to a study of Ad26.COV2.S vaccination and SARS-CoV-2 variants. Study-wide context: Recipients of Ad26.COV2.S got it intramuscularly, once or twice 56 days apart. Study observations and caveats: Overall T cell responses may have been underestimated by the analyses of TCR breadth and depth. Vaccine recipients surpassed placebo recipients in spike-specific TCR breadth. Breadth, reportedly substantial, characterized the spike-specific CD8+ and CD4+ T cell responses after vaccination.

Profiling relied on immunoSEQ multiplex PCR, and the TCRdb table lists in-frame clones only, not all of them. The sample records fewer than 600,000 clones, 70% to 90% being singletons. Indicated treatment: over 15 received Ad26.COV2.S at low or high dose, single or two shots; roughly five received placebo; per-sample allocation not given. At day 63 after the first vaccine or placebo injection, samples were drawn. CDR3 length: 16 amino acids. V lost 4 bases and J lost 1; bases outside the gene matches: 7. The V gene's germline CDR1 is SGHAT and CDR2 FQNNGV. The specimen was peripheral blood, collected in a trial of Ad26.COV2.S vaccine versus placebo. The chain couples TRBV11-2 to TRBJ1-5; 7 positions agree with TRBD1. This sequence originates from a person between 18 and 65 years old who received the Ad26.COV2.S COVID-19 vaccine or a placebo. CDR3 sequence: CASSSEGQRSNQPQHF. The CDR3 DNA reads as TGTGCCAGCAGCTCCGAGGGACAGAGGAGCAATCAGCCCCAGCATTTT.